This T cell receptor (beta chain) was identified during a study of human T cells and chemical hapten exposure. This clonotype was seen only a few times. TCRdb independently ran MiXCR on the RACE reads; one entry per CDR3 protein. The sample has some 46,000 distinct CDR3 sequences, about 4.5% seen once. Indicated time point: healthy volunteer bleed at 2 weeks. Extraction yielded total RNA from whole blood (unfractionated). The CDR3 extends over 15 amino acids. Germline values: CDR1 DFQATT, CDR2 SNEGSKA (reference sequence). The ends were cut back, 6 bases at V and 2 bases at J, with 18 bases in the middle.

The J gene is TRBJ2-3, the V gene TRBV20-1; D unclear. Sequencing input: whole blood. The TCR originated in a female donor in good health. Some clones in this sample may be carry-over from other donors' samples. As DNA, the CDR3 is TGCAGTGCCGCGATACATGGAGAGCCCACAGATACGCAGTATTTT. This sequence encodes CSAAIHGEPTDTQYF.